The present TCR beta chain was sequenced within a study of shared clonotypes between healthy human individuals. Positively selected for CCR7, the CD45RO-negative cells used as naive CD8 cells excluded terminally differentiated effector memory CD45RA+ cells. The donors, all of them Caucasian adults, lived in Nashville, Tennessee. Trimming removed 5 bases from V and 1 base from J, with 12 bases in between. CDR1 and CDR2 (germline): SEHNR, FQNEAQ (reference sequence). This CDR3 spans 14 amino acids. Repertoires were generated with immunoSEQ multiplex PCR, while TCRdb's copy carries only in-frame clones and drops some. The data hold some 2.1 million clones, with around 93% observed a single time.

This sequence was found in a man aged 18 to 30 in good health. Some clones in this sample may be carry-over from other donors' samples. The sample consisted of naive CD8+ T cells from PBMCs. V and J are TRBV7-9 and TRBJ2-7; perhaps D is TRBD1 or TRBD2 (5 bases each). CDR3 amino acids: CASSPWDRSYEQYF. CDR3 DNA: TGTGCCAGCAGCCCTTGGGACCGATCCTACGAGCAGTACTTC.